These 31 T cell receptor beta chains originate from one sample sequenced in a study of T-cell memory formation after mild COVID-19 (dated by TCRdb to about 2021). Library prep was done by 5' RACE. The listed sequencing device is Illumina NovaSeq 6000. TCRdb itself trimmed the public reads at Q25 with fastp, ran MiXCR and retained productive beta chains. Entries that share a CDR3 protein sequence are merged under the most common genes and DNA. The sample table shows just under 350,000 distinct CDR3 sequences, and 10% to 15% are seen once. The ten largest account for 20% to 25% of the sample. Input material: PBMCs or a T cell subset sorted from them (not recorded which). The receptors were sampled from a man aged 18 to 30 who had mild COVID-19 (a few samples of this study predate the infection). The sample titles of this study are shuffled in the database, so cell type and time point are left out; the donor was told from shared clones.

The chain combines TRBV2 with TRBJ1-2; TRBD1 aligns across 7 bases. Germline CDR1 and CDR2: SNHLY and FYNNEI. The CDR3 is made up of 14 amino acids. The V and J ends lost 6 bases and 4 bases, in that order; junction bases with no gene match: 8. The CDR3 region has the DNA TGTGCCAGCAGGGCGACAGGGACACTCTATGGCTACACCTTC. Translated, it gives CASRATGTLYGYTF.

A few counts support this clonotype. The V call is TRBV7-2, the J call TRBJ2-3; either TRBD1 or TRBD2 may supply D (5 bases each). The V end lost 3 bases, the J end lost 4 bases, and 11 bases lay between the germline ends. The CDR3 sequence is 14 residues long. CDR1 and CDR2 (germline): SGHTA, FQGNSA. The chain's CDR3 is CASSFRWGPDTQYF. DNA for the CDR3: TGTGCCAGCAGCTTCCGATGGGGACCAGATACGCAGTATTTT.

The chain links TRBV30 to TRBJ1-2; D is unresolved. This CDR3 spans 12 amino acids. V was cut by 2 bases and J by 5 bases, with 9 bases left in between. Germline loops: CDR1 GTSNPN, CDR2 SVGIG (reference sequence). In DNA form, the CDR3 reads TGTGCCTGGAGTCTGACCCTATATGGCTACACCTTC. Translating gives CAWSLTLYGYTF.

This clonotype was seen a few times. J is TRBJ2-7 and V is TRBV27; TRBD2 is a possible D gene (7 bases). This CDR3 is built from 16 residues. Trimming shortened V by 5 bases and J by 0 bases, and 17 bases separated the two germline ends. Germline CDR1 and CDR2: MNHEY and SMNVEV (reference sequence). CDR3 in amino acids: CASSQPGGPGSYEQYV. The CDR3 region has the DNA TGTGCCAGCAGTCAACCCGGGGGGCCGGGCTCCTACGAGCAGTACGTC.

This rearrangement joins TRBV20-1 to TRBJ1-5, with TRBD1 matching 9 bases. This CDR3 is 14 amino acids long. From germline, CDR1 is DFQATT and CDR2 SNEGSKA (reference sequence). V shed 1 base, J shed 11 bases, and the junction held 9 bases outside the gene matches. CDR3 sequence: CSARGQGGGFAQHF. The CDR3 coding sequence is TGCAGTGCTAGAGGACAGGGGGGTGGCTTTGCCCAGCATTTT.

The V and J genes are TRBV7-2 and TRBJ2-3; TRBD2 is a possible D gene (6 bases). The CDR3 totals 12 residues. CDR1 is SGHTA and CDR2 is FQGNSA in the germline V gene. V lost 7 bases and J lost 10, with 15 bases in between. CDR3 region: CASTWEAPAQYF. The CDR3 nucleotides are TGTGCCAGCACCTGGGAGGCACCAGCGCAGTATTTT.

The chain couples TRBV4-1 to TRBJ1-4; D is perhaps TRBD1 (5 bases). This CDR3 is built from 13 residues. Trimming cost V 3 bases and J 8 bases, with 10 bases left between them. The germline CDR1 and CDR2 sequences are MGHRA and YSYEKL. The DNA for the CDR3 is TGCGCCAGCAGCCATAGGGGTGGCGAAAAACTGTTTTTT. As protein: CASSHRGGEKLFF.

The J gene is TRBJ1-1, the V gene TRBV6-5; D is possibly TRBD1 (6 bases). From germline, CDR1 is MNHEY and CDR2 SVGAGI. The V and J ends lost 2 bases and 3 bases respectively, with 13 bases between them. The CDR3 is 15 amino acids. The CDR3 DNA reads TGTGCCAGCAGTTACCTAGGACAGCAGGACACTGAAGCTTTCTTT. It specifies CASSYLGQQDTEAFF.

The rearrangement uses TRBV11-2 and TRBJ2-3, with 12 bases matching TRBD2. The trim removed 5 bases at V and 3 bases at J, leaving 9 bases unmatched. Per the germline V gene, CDR1 is SGHAT and CDR2 is FQNNGV. The CDR3 runs 17 residues. The CDR3 region is CASSPRLAGELTDTQYF. The DNA for the CDR3 is TGTGCCAGCAGCCCACGACTAGCGGGGGAACTTACAGATACGCAGTATTTT.

V is TRBV4-2 and J is TRBJ2-5; D possibly matches TRBD1 or TRBD2 (6 bases each). Germline-derived CDR1 and CDR2 are LGHNA and YNFKEQ. The CDR3 has 14 residues. With 6 bases removed from V and 5 bases from J, the gap between germline ends came to 16 bases. The CDR3 nucleotides read TGTGCCAGCAGGATATTCAGGGGAGGCGAGACCCAGTACTTC. Protein sequence: CASRIFRGGETQYF.

The genes are TRBV4-3 and TRBJ1-1, with TRBD1 identical over 7 bases. Trimming at V came to 3 bases and at J to 6 bases, leaving 7 bases not matched to a gene. Germline V gives CDR1 LGHNA, CDR2 YSLEER. The CDR3 has 14 residues. The CDR3 DNA reads as TGCGCCAGCAGCCACGGGCAGGGGACAGCTGAAGCTTTCTTT. Translating gives CASSHGQGTAEAFF.

This clonotype showed up just a few times. The V call is TRBV5-1, the J call TRBJ2-1, with TRBD1 matching 7 bases. This CDR3 region has 15 residues. Trimming took 4 bases from V and 3 from J; bases not matched to a gene: 7. Germline CDR1 SGHRS, CDR2 YFSETQ. The CDR3 DNA follows: TGCGCCAGCAGCAGATCCGGGACAGTCTACAATGAGCAGTTCTTC. This gives the protein CASSRSGTVYNEQFF.

This clonotype showed up many times. This chain uses TRBV4-3 with TRBJ2-1; D uncertain. Germline V lookup: CDR1 LGHNA, CDR2 YSLEER. The CDR3 runs 15 residues. Deletions cut 4 bases from V and 0 bases from J, with 10 bases between. CDR3 nucleotide sequence: TGCGCCAGCAGCCCGGAGAGGAGCTCCTACAATGAGCAGTTCTTC. Translation: CASSPERSSYNEQFF.

The sample holds a few counts of this clonotype. The chain links TRBV18 to TRBJ1-1, with D possibly TRBD1 on 5 matching bases. The germline V gene has CDR1 KGHSH and CDR2 LQKENI. Trimming cost V 3 bases and J 5 bases, with 10 bases left between them. CDR3 length: 13 residues. The CDR3 region has the DNA TGTGCCAGCTCACCTGGGGAGGGGACTGAAGCTTTCTTT. As protein: CASSPGEGTEAFF.

This clonotype showed up just a few times. The V and J genes are TRBV12-3 or TRBV12-4 and TRBJ2-3; TRBD2 might be the D (5 bases). V was pared by 6 bases and J by 0 bases, with 16 bases between. This CDR3 is built from 16 residues. CDR3 in amino acids: CASSPEGWQSTDTQYF. The CDR3 DNA sequence: TGTGCCAGCAGCCCTGAGGGCTGGCAGAGCACAGATACGCAGTATTTT.

CDR3 coding DNA: TGTGCCAGCAGTTTCGGGGGTAATATGGGCACTGAAGCTTTCTTT. It codes for CASSFGGNMGTEAFF. The genes are TRBV28 and TRBJ1-1, with D possibly TRBD1 on 5 matching bases. The CDR3 contains 15 residues. Germline V gene data show CDR1 as MDHEN and CDR2 as SYDVKM. V lost 3 bases, J lost 4 bases, and 15 bases lay in between.

The chain is built from TRBV6-1 and TRBJ1-6; D gene ambiguous. Trimming took off 1 base at V and 7 bases at J, with 17 bases between the two ends. The CDR3 spans 17 residues. Per the germline V gene, CDR1 is MNHNS and CDR2 is SASEGT. For the CDR3, the DNA is TGTGCCAGCAGTGAAGGCAACACTCGGATTTTAAATTCACCCCTCCACTTT. This translates into CASSEGNTRILNSPLHF.

Many counts were recorded for this clonotype. The V gene is TRBV6-2 or TRBV6-3, the J gene TRBJ2-3; D unresolved. The V gene lost 0 bases and the J gene lost 0 bases, with 1 base spanning the gap. This CDR3 has 13 amino acids. Germline values: CDR1 MNHEY, CDR2 SVGEGT. The CDR3 bases are TGTGCCAGCAGTTACTCCAGCACAGATACGCAGTATTTT. This gives the protein CASSYSSTDTQYF.

V and J are TRBV19 and TRBJ2-7, with D unclear. Germline V gene data show CDR1 as LNHDA and CDR2 as SQIVND (reference sequence). Deletions cut 3 bases from V and 6 bases from J, with 15 bases between. This CDR3 is built from 14 residues. CDR3 sequence (DNA): TGTGCCAGTAGTATCTTCCTCAGTCTTGGCGAGCAGTACTTC. Translation: CASSIFLSLGEQYF.

This clonotype was observed a handful of times. This rearrangement joins TRBV5-6 to TRBJ1-4; 9 bases match TRBD1. The CDR3 runs to 14 residues. Trimming at V came to 2 bases and at J to 10 bases, leaving 6 bases not matched to a gene. Germline V lookup: CDR1 SGHDT, CDR2 YYEEEE. CDR3 residues: CASSFGQGSPKLFF. CDR3 DNA sequence: TGTGCCAGCAGCTTCGGACAGGGGAGTCCAAAACTGTTTTTT.

This clonotype has more than one count but fewer than ten. The chain is built from TRBV5-1 and TRBJ2-5; the D gene is possibly TRBD2 (5 bases). The CDR3 has 15 residues. V was trimmed by 0 bases and J by 2 bases, leaving 11 bases between them. From germline, CDR1 is SGHRS and CDR2 YFSETQ. The CDR3 region is CASSLGWRGQETQYF. CDR3 nucleotides: TGCGCCAGCAGCTTGGGATGGCGAGGGCAAGAGACCCAGTACTTC.

The chain joins TRBV4-1 to TRBJ1-6; D remains ambiguous. The CDR3 runs 14 residues. Germline CDR1 is MGHRA and CDR2 is YSYEKL. The germline V and J ends were trimmed by 1 base and 10 bases, with 11 bases remaining between them. In nucleotides, the CDR3 is TGCGCCAGCAGCCAAGCCGGACTCGGATCACCCCTCCACTTT. Its translation is CASSQAGLGSPLHF.

This chain joins TRBV7-3 and TRBJ2-5; 8 positions agree with TRBD2. The CDR3 has 14 amino acids. Trimming cost V 5 bases and J 3 bases; bases outside gene matches: 5. Germline CDR1 reads SGHTA; CDR2 reads FQGTGA. The CDR3 bases are TGTGCCAGCAGCCCCGGGACTAGAAAAGAGACCCAGTACTTC. This translates into CASSPGTRKETQYF.

The rearrangement joins TRBV4-1 to TRBJ2-2, with TRBD1 matching over 10 bases. Looked up from germline, CDR1 is MGHRA and CDR2 is YSYEKL. CDR3 length: 15 amino acids. After removal of 4 bases from V and 7 bases from J, the junction contained 6 bases not matched to a gene. CDR3 in amino acids: CASSPGQGNGGELFF. CDR3 nucleotide sequence: TGCGCCAGCAGCCCGGGACAGGGGAATGGCGGGGAGCTGTTTTTT.

Points on this clonotype: This sequence may be a read error, since a much larger clone differs from it by one base. The rearrangement links TRBV6-6 to TRBJ2-5, with no clear D. The V end lost 6 bases, the J end lost 5 bases, and 4 bases lay between the germline ends. The V gene's germline CDR1 is MNHNY and CDR2 SVGAGI (reference sequence). CDR3 size: 10 residues. CDR3 amino acids: CASRRETQYF. The CDR3 bases are TGTGCCAGCAGGCGGGAGACCCAGTACTTC.

A few counts support this clonotype. J is TRBJ1-2 and V is TRBV6-5; TRBD1 agrees at 8 bases. Germline V gene lookup returns CDR1 MNHEY and CDR2 SVGAGI. CDR3 size: 13 residues. Germline trimming cut 7 bases from V and 8 bases from J; bases unmatched to any gene: 9. CDR3 DNA: TGTGCCAGCACAACCCCAGGGGGCCGCGGCTACACCTTC. It specifies CASTTPGGRGYTF.

This clonotype showed up just a few times. This chain joins TRBV6-1 and TRBJ2-6; D is unresolved. V shed 5 bases and J shed 0 bases, with 8 bases lying between them. This CDR3 has 15 amino acids. The germline V gene has CDR1 MNHNS and CDR2 SASEGT. CDR3 bases: TGTGCCAGCAGTACAACAGCCTCTGGGGCCAACGTCCTGACTTTC. Translating it yields CASSTTASGANVLTF.

The chain couples TRBV20-1 to TRBJ2-3; 7 bases are a match to TRBD2. Looked up from germline, CDR1 is DFQATT and CDR2 is SNEGSKA (reference sequence). The V and J ends lost 3 bases and 7 bases, in that order; junction bases with no gene match: 13. The CDR3 is made up of 15 amino acids. DNA for the CDR3: TGCAGTGCTAGTACGGGGGGATCGGTGGGTTATACGCAGTATTTT. This codes for CSASTGGSVGYTQYF.

In its sample, this clonotype was seen many times. The chain is built from TRBV4-2 and TRBJ2-7, with TRBD1 as a possible D gene (6 bases). V was clipped by 4 bases and J by 0 bases, with 16 bases between them. This CDR3 is 16 amino acids long. Germline lookup yields CDR1 LGHNA and CDR2 YNFKEQ. In nucleotides, the CDR3 is TGTGCCAGCAGCCGCCTGGACAGCCCTAGCTCCTACGAGCAGTACTTC. Translation: CASSRLDSPSSYEQYF.

This clonotype was detected a few times. This chain joins TRBV4-1 and TRBJ1-6; 9 positions agree with TRBD1. The CDR3 is 17 amino acids. In germline, CDR1 is MGHRA, CDR2 YSYEKL. V was clipped by 8 bases and J by 8 bases; unmatched bases: 16. The CDR3 reads CASAARERQGGDSPLHF. The CDR3 bases are TGCGCCAGCGCCGCCCGAGAGAGACAGGGGGGAGATTCACCCCTCCACTTT.

The chain is built from TRBV2 and TRBJ1-5; D is ambiguous. This CDR3 comprises 12 residues. Trimming shortened V by 6 bases and J by 4 bases, and 7 bases separated the two germline ends. Germline lookup yields CDR1 SNHLY and CDR2 FYNNEI. This CDR3 reads CASRGLNQPQHF. In DNA, the CDR3 is TGTGCCAGCAGAGGACTTAATCAGCCCCAGCATTTT.